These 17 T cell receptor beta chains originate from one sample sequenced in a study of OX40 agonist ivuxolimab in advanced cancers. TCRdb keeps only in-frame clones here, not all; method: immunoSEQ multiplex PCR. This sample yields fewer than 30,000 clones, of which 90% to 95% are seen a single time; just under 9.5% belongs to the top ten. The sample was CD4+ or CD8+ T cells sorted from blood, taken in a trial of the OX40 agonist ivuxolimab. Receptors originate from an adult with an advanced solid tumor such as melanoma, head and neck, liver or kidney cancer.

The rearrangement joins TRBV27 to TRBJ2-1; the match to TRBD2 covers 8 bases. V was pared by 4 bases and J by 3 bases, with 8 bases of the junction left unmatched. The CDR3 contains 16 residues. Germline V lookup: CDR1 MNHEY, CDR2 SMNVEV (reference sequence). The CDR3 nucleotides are TGTGCCAGCAGTTCGGAGCGGGGGCCTTACTACAATGAGCAGTTCTTC. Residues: CASSSERGPYYNEQFF.

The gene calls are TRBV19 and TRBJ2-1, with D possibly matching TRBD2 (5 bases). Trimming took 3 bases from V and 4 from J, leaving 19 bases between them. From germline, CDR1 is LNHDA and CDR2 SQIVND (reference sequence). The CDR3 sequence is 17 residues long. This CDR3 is CASSIFSRRPGYNEQFF. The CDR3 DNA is TGTGCCAGTAGTATCTTTTCTCGGCGGCCGGGGTACAATGAGCAGTTCTTC.

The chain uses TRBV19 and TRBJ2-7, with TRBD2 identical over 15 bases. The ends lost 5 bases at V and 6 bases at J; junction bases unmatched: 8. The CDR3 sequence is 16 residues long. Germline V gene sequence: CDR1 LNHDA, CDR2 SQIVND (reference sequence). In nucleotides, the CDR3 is TGTGCCAGTAGTCCCTCGGGGACTAGCGGGAGGACCGAGCAGTACTTC. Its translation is CASSPSGTSGRTEQYF.

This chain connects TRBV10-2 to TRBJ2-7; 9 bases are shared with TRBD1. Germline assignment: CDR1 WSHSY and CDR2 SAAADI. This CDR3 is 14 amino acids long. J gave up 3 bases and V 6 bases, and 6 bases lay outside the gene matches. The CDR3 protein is CASSGQGIFYEQYF. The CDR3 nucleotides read TGCGCCAGCAGCGGACAGGGGATATTCTACGAGCAGTACTTC.

CDR3 amino acids: CASSQVYTGELFF. The CDR3 DNA reads as TGCGCCAGCAGCCAGGTTTACACCGGGGAGCTGTTTTTT. The chain couples TRBV4-1 to TRBJ2-2; D unresolved. From germline, CDR1 is MGHRA and CDR2 YSYEKL. This CDR3 spans 13 amino acids. V shed 3 bases and J shed 3 bases, with 5 bases lying between them.

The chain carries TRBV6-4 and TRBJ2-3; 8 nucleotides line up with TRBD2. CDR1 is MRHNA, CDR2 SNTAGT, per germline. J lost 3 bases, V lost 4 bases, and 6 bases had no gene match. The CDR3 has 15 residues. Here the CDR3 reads CASSASGGQTDTQYF. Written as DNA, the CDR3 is TGTGCCAGCAGTGCCTCGGGGGGGCAGACAGATACGCAGTATTTT.

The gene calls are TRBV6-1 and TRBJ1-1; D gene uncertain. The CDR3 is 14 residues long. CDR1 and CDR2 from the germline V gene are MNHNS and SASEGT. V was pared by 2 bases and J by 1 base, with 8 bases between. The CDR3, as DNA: TGTGCCAGCAGTGAACTCCTCGAGAACACTGAAGCTTTCTTT. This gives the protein CASSELLENTEAFF.

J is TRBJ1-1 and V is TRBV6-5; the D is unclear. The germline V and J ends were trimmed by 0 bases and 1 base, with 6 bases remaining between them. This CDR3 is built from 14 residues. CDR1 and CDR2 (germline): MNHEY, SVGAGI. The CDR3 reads CASSYSRKNTEAFF. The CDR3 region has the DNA TGTGCCAGCAGTTACTCGCGGAAGAACACTGAAGCTTTCTTT.

As DNA, the CDR3 is TGTGCCAGCAGCTCCCCCGGGACAGTCTCTGGAAACACCATATATTTT. Translating gives CASSSPGTVSGNTIYF. V and J are TRBV9 and TRBJ1-3; 7 nucleotides line up with TRBD1. CDR1 and CDR2 from the germline V gene are SGDLS and YYNGEE. This CDR3 has 16 amino acids. V was pared by 4 bases and J by 0 bases, with 7 bases of the junction left unmatched.

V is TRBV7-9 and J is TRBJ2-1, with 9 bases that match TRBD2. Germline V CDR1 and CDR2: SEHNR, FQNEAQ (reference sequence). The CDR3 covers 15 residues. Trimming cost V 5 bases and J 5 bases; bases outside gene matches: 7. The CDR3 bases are TGTGCCAGCAGCCCGGGACTAGCAGATGACAATGAGCAGTTCTTC. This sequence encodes CASSPGLADDNEQFF.

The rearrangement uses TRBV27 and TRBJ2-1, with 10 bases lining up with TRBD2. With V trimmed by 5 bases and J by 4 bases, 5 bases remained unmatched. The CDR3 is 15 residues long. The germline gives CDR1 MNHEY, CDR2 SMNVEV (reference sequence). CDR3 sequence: CASSPGLARYNEQFF. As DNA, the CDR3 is TGTGCCAGCAGTCCGGGACTAGCGAGGTACAATGAGCAGTTCTTC.

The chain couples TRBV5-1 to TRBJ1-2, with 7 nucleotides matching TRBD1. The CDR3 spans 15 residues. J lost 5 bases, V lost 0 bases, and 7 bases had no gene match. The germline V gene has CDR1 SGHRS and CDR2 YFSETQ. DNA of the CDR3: TGCGCCAGCAGCTTGGAGGGTGAGGGGGCTTATGGCTACACCTTC. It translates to CASSLEGEGAYGYTF.

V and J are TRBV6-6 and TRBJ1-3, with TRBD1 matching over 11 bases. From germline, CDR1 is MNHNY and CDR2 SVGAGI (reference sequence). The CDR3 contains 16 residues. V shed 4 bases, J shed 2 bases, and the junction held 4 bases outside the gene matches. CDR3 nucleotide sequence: TGTGCCAGCAGTTTCTTGGACAGGGGGCCTGGAAACACCATATATTTT. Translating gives CASSFLDRGPGNTIYF.

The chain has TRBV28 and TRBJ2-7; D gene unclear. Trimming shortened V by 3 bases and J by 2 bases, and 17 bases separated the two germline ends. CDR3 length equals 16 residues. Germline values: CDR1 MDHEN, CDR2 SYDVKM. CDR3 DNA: TGTGCCAGCAGTTTGAGTCCCGATAGAAGCACCTACGAGCAGTACTTC. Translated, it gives CASSLSPDRSTYEQYF.

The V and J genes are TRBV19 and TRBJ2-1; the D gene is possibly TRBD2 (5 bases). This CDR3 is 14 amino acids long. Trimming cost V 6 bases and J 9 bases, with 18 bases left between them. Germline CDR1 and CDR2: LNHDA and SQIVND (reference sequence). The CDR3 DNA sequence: TGTGCCAGTAGGGCACTGGTGGGAGTAGGTGAGCAGTTCTTC. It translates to CASRALVGVGEQFF.

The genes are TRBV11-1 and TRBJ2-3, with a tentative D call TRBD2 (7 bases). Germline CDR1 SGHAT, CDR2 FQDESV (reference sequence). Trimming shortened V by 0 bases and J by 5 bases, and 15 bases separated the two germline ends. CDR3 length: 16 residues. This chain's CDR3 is CASSLAGAGEGDTQYF. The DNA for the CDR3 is TGTGCCAGCAGCTTAGCGGGGGCAGGGGAGGGAGATACGCAGTATTTT.

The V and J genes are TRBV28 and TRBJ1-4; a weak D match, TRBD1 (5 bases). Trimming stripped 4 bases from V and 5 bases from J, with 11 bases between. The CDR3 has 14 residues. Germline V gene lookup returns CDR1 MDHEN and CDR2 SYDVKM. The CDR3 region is CASSYRGLNEKLFF. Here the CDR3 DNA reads TGTGCCAGCAGTTACCGGGGCTTAAATGAAAAACTGTTTTTT.